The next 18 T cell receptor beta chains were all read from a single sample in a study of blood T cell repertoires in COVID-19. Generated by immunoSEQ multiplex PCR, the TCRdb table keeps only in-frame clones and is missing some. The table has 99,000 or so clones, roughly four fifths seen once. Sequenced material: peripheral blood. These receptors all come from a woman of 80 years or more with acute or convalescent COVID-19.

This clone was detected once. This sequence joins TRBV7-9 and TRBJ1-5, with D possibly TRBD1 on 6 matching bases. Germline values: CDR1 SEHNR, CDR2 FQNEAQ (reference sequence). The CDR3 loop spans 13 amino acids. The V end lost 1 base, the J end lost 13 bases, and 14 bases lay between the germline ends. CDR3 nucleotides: TGTGCCAGCAGCTTAGTCTTAGGGGGAGAACAGCATTTT. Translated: CASSLVLGGEQHF.

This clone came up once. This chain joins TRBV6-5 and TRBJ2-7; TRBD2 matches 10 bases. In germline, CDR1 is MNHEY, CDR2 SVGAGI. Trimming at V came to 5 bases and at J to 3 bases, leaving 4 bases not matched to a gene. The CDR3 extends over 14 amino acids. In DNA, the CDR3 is TGTGCCAGCAGTCTTCGGACTAGCGGCTACGAGCAGTACTTC. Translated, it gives CASSLRTSGYEQYF.

The CDR3 DNA reads TGCGCCAGCAGCTTGGATTCGGGGTTCAGCACAGATACGCAGTATTTT. This gives the protein CASSLDSGFSTDTQYF. The chain combines TRBV5-1 with TRBJ2-3; D may be TRBD2 (5 bases). The CDR3 consists of 16 residues. In germline, CDR1 is SGHRS, CDR2 YFSETQ. V was shortened by 0 bases and J by 0 bases, with 11 bases between the two germline ends.

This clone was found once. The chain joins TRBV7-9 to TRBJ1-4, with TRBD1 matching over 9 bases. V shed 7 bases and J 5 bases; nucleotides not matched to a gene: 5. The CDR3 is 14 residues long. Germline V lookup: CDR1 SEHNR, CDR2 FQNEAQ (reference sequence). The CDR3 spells CASTQGQGNEKLFF. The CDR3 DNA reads TGTGCCAGCACCCAGGGACAGGGAAATGAAAAACTGTTTTTT.

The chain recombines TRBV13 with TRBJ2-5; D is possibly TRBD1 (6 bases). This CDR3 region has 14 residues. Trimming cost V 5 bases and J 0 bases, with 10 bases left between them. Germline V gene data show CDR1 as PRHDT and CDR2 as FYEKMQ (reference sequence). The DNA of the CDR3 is TGTGCCAGCAGCATTTGGACAGACCAAGAGACCCAGTACTTC. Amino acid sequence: CASSIWTDQETQYF.

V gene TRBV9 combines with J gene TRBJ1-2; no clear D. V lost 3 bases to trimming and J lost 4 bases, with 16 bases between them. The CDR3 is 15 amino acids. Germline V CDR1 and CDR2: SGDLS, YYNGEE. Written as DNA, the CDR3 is TGTGCCAGCAGCGCAACGACAAACCCGACCTATGGCTACACCTTC. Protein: CASSATTNPTYGYTF.

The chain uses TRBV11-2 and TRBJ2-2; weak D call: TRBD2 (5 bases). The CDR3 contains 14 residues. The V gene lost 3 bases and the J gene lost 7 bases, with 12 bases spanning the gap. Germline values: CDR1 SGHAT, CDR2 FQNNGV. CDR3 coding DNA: TGTGCCAGCAGCTTTTTGCTAGCATACGGGGAGCTGTTTTTT. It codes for CASSFLLAYGELFF.

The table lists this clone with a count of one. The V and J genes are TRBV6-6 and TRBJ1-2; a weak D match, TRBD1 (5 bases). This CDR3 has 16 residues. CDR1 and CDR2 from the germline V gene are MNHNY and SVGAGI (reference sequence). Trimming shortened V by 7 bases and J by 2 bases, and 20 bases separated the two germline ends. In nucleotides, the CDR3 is TGTGCCAGCACCCTCCCGCCAGGGCGCTTCAACTATGGCTACACCTTC. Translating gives CASTLPPGRFNYGYTF.

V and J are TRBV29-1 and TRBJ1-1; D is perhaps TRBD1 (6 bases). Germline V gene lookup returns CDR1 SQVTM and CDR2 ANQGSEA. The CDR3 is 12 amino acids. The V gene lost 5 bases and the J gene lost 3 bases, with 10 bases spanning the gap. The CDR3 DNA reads TGCAGCGTTCGCCCAGGGGACACTGAAGCTTTCTTT. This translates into CSVRPGDTEAFF.

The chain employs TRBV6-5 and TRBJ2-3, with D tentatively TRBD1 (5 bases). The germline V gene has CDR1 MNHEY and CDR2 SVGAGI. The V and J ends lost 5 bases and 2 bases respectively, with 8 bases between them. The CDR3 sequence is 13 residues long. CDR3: CASSKGFTDTQYF. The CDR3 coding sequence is TGTGCCAGCAGTAAGGGGTTCACAGATACGCAGTATTTT.

The CDR3 spells CASSRTGENTIYF. CDR3 DNA: TGTGCCAGTAGTAGGACAGGGGAAAACACCATATATTTT. The chain is built from TRBV19 and TRBJ1-3; 9 positions agree with TRBD1. The germline V gene encodes CDR1 LNHDA and CDR2 SQIVND (reference sequence). With V trimmed by 4 bases and J by 6 bases, 1 base remained unmatched. The CDR3 totals 13 residues.

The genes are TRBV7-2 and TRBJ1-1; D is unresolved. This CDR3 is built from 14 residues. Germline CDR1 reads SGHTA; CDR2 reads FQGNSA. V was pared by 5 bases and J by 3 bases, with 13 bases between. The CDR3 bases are TGTGCCAGCAGCCCTCGGAGGCCGGACACTGAAGCTTTCTTT. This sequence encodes CASSPRRPDTEAFF.

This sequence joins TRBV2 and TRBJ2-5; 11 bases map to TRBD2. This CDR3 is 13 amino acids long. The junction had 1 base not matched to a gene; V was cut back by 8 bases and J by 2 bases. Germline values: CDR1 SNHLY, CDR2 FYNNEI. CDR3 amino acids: CASGTSGQETQYF. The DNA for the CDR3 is TGTGCCAGCGGGACTAGCGGTCAAGAGACCCAGTACTTC.

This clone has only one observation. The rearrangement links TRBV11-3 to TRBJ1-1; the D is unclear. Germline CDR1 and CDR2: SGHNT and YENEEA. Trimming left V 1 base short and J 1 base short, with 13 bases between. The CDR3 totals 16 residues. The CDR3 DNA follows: TGTGCCAGCAGCTTAGGTTCGGGGTTTGGGAACACTGAAGCTTTCTTT. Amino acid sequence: CASSLGSGFGNTEAFF.

This chain's CDR3 is CASTMTSGAEQFF. CDR3 sequence (DNA): TGTGCCAGCACCATGACTAGCGGAGCCGAGCAGTTCTTC. The chain combines TRBV5-4 with TRBJ2-1, with 9 positions matching TRBD2. CDR1 and CDR2 from the germline V gene are SGHNT and YYREEE (reference sequence). The V and J ends lost 6 bases and 10 bases, in that order; junction bases with no gene match: 8. The CDR3 has 13 amino acids.

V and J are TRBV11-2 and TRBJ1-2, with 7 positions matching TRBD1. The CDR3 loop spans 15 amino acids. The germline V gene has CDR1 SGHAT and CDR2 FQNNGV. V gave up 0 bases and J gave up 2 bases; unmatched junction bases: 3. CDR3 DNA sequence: TGTGCCAGCAGCTTAGATACAGGGGCGAACTATGGCTACACCTTC. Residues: CASSLDTGANYGYTF.

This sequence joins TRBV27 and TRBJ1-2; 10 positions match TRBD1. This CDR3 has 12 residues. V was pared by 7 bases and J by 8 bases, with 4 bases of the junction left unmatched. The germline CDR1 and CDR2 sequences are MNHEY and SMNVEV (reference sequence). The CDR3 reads CASKGQGHGYTF. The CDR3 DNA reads TGTGCCAGCAAGGGACAGGGGCACGGCTACACCTTC.

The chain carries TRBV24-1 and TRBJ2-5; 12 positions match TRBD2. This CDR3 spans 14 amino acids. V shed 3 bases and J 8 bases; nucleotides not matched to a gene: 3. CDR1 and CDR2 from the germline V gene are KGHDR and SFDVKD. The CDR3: CATSDGTSGLTQYF. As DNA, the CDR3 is TGTGCCACCAGTGATGGGACTAGCGGGCTTACCCAGTACTTC.